This section outlines one T cell receptor (beta chain) sequence together with its context. Original methodology: The authors estimated nucleated cell counts from reference gene primer amplification. TCRdb's table, derived via immunoSEQ multiplex PCR, lists solely in-frame clones and lacks some. V and J calls and clone size come straight from that table; D and trimming were deduced from the DNA. The sample records 140,000 to 150,000 clones, under 90% being singletons. V lost 4 bases and J 5 bases, leaving 21 bases between the germline ends. The CDR3 runs 16 residues. CDR1 and CDR2 from the germline V gene are SGHRS and YFSETQ. The record originates from a study of blood T cell repertoires in COVID-19. Study context: Samples of COVID-19 (acute and convalescent) were obtained from the United States, Italy and Spain. The cDNA or gDNA used as material had been derived from T cells, B-cell-depleted T cells, or PBMCs.

The chain links TRBV5-1 to TRBJ1-1; no definite D call. The receptor was derived from a human donor in a cohort sampled during active COVID-19. Specimen: peripheral blood. The CDR3 bases are TGCGCCAGCAGCCTGGCCACGGGGAGGGTGGGGACTGAAGCTTTCTTT. Residues: CASSLATGRVGTEAFF.